Here is one TCR beta chain with its context. This record comes from a study of tumor and adjacent non-tumor tissue in lung cancer. V was shortened by 8 bases and J by 11 bases, with 18 bases between the two germline ends. This CDR3 has 12 amino acids. Germline values: CDR1 MNHEY, CDR2 SVGEGT. A modified ARM-PCR protocol with three rounds of nested PCR amplified TCRbeta. One entry per CDR3 protein, called by TCRdb with MiXCR from the multiplex PCR reads. In the table there are some 200,000 distinct CDR3 sequences, 60% to 75% of which are singletons. No cell sorting was done before RNA was extracted from the tissue.

This rearrangement joins TRBV6-2 or TRBV6-3 to TRBJ1-1; D ambiguous. This receptor was obtained from a man between 60 and 75 years old with non-small cell lung cancer. The material sequenced was lung tumor tissue. CDR3 in amino acids: CASGNLGRWAFF. CDR3 DNA: TGTGCCAGCGGTAACCTGGGGAGGTGGGCTTTCTTT.